Listed here are 25 T cell receptor beta chains from one sample, sequenced in a study of shared clonotypes between healthy human individuals. The repertoire was sequenced with immunoSEQ multiplex PCR; TCRdb's copy has only in-frame clones and lacks some. The profile shows 950,000 to 1,100,000 clones, roughly 75% of them singletons. What was sequenced was memory CD4+ T cells sorted from blood. The subset here: CD45RA-negative fraction. The receptors come from a man between 18 and 35 years old in good health.

This chain connects TRBV10-2 to TRBJ1-1, with no clear D. Trimming shortened V by 7 bases and J by 2 bases, and 14 bases separated the two germline ends. The germline gives CDR1 WSHSY, CDR2 SAAADI. CDR3 length: 14 amino acids. The CDR3 region is CASNSGSFNTEAFF. DNA for the CDR3: TGCGCCAGCAATTCGGGCAGTTTTAACACTGAAGCTTTCTTT.

Turning to this clone: The same CDR3 also results from other DNA sequences found in this sample. The J gene is TRBJ2-5, the V gene TRBV7-9; D gene ambiguous. CDR3 length: 14 residues. Between the trimmed V and J ends, which lost 0 bases and 5 bases, there was a span of 10 bases. In germline, CDR1 is SEHNR, CDR2 FQNEAQ (reference sequence). CDR3 nucleotides: TGTGCCAGCAGCTTAGCGGGCGGTGGGGAGACCCAGTACTTC. Translating it yields CASSLAGGGETQYF.

V usage is TRBV7-3 and J usage is TRBJ2-3; 8 positions match TRBD2. This CDR3 has 14 residues. The J segment lost 3 bases and the V segment lost 4 bases, leaving 3 bases of the junction unmatched. CDR1 and CDR2 (germline): SGHTA, FQGTGA. The DNA for the CDR3 is TGTGCCAGCAGCTCCGGGGGGGTTACAGATACGCAGTATTTT. Protein sequence: CASSSGGVTDTQYF. Supplemented by reference TRBV7-3 and TRBJ2-3, the full variable domain reads GAGVSQTPSNKVTEKGKYVELRCDPISGHTALYWYRQSLGQGPEFLIYFQGTGAADDSGLPNDRFFAVRPEGSVSTLKIQRTERGDSAVYLCASSSGGVTDTQYFGPGTRLTVL.

This clone was counted between two and nine times. J is TRBJ2-7 and V is TRBV5-5, with D possibly TRBD1 on 6 matching bases. Germline V CDR1 and CDR2: SGHKS, YYEKEE (reference sequence). The V end was cut by 1 base, the J end by 3 bases, with 17 bases between. The CDR3 consists of 16 residues. The CDR3 DNA follows: TGTGCCAGCAGCTTGACCCCGGGACATGGTAACTACGAGCAGTACTTC. Translating it yields CASSLTPGHGNYEQYF.

This clone came up a few times. The rearrangement uses TRBV5-1 and TRBJ1-6; TRBD1 matches at 9 bases. J gave up 10 bases and V 3 bases, and 11 bases lay outside the gene matches. Looked up from germline, CDR1 is SGHRS and CDR2 is YFSETQ. This CDR3 is 16 amino acids long. The CDR3 reads CASSSTPTGGQSPLHF. In DNA form, the CDR3 reads TGCGCCAGCAGCTCGACGCCCACAGGGGGCCAATCACCCCTCCACTTT. The full variable domain, with the rest looked up from reference TRBV5-1 and TRBJ1-6, is KAGVTQTPRYLIKTRGQQVTLSCSPISGHRSVSWYQQTPGQGLQFLFEYFSETQRNKGNFPGRFSGRQFSNSRSEMNVSTLELGDSALYLCASSSTPTGGQSPLHFGNGTRLTVT.

The V call is TRBV5-1, the J call TRBJ2-7, with TRBD1 matching 7 bases. The CDR3 contains 15 residues. The ends lost 1 base at V and 3 bases at J; junction bases unmatched: 7. Germline V gene sequence: CDR1 SGHRS, CDR2 YFSETQ. CDR3 region: CASSLTTGNRYEQYF. CDR3 DNA: TGCGCCAGCAGCTTGACGACAGGGAACCGCTACGAGCAGTACTTC. The variable domain in full, completed from reference TRBV5-1 and TRBJ2-7, reads KAGVTQTPRYLIKTRGQQVTLSCSPISGHRSVSWYQQTPGQGLQFLFEYFSETQRNKGNFPGRFSGRQFSNSRSEMNVSTLELGDSALYLCASSLTTGNRYEQYFGPGTRLTVT.

This clone appeared a few times. V usage is TRBV9 and J usage is TRBJ2-2; D unresolved. Germline values: CDR1 SGDLS, CDR2 YYNGEE. The V end was cut by 3 bases, the J end by 1 base, with 13 bases between. This CDR3 region has 16 residues. CDR3 in DNA: TGTGCCAGCAGCGCCCGCATTGGCGGGAACACCGGGGAGCTGTTTTTT. It specifies CASSARIGGNTGELFF.

The chain is built from TRBV11-2 and TRBJ2-5; weak D call: TRBD1 (6 bases). Germline CDR1 reads SGHAT; CDR2 reads FQNNGV. This CDR3 comprises 16 residues. V lost 6 bases to trimming and J lost 0 bases, with 17 bases between them. DNA for the CDR3: TGTGCCAGCAGAAAAAGGCTAGAGGGGGACCAAGAGACCCAGTACTTC. Encoded protein: CASRKRLEGDQETQYF.

CDR3 in amino acids: CASSRLAGANTGELFF. CDR3 nucleotides: TGTGCCAGCAGCCGACTAGCGGGGGCGAACACCGGGGAGCTGTTTTTT. The J gene is TRBJ2-2, the V gene TRBV11-3; TRBD2 matches at 12 bases. The germline gives CDR1 SGHNT, CDR2 YENEEA. Losses at the gene ends were 5 bases for V and 0 bases for J; bases not matched to a gene: 1. The CDR3 spans 16 residues.

The chain couples TRBV29-1 to TRBJ1-2; D not certain. The CDR3 has 12 residues. Per germline, CDR1 SQVTM and CDR2 ANQGSEA. V lost 7 bases, J lost 4 bases, and 13 bases lay in between. The CDR3 loop reads CSAGLGVYGYTF. For the CDR3, the DNA is TGCAGCGCAGGCCTGGGAGTCTATGGCTACACCTTC.

This clone was observed at least ten times. Additional DNA sequences in this sample encode the identical CDR3. The chain is built from TRBV18 and TRBJ1-1; D call uncertain. This CDR3 comprises 15 residues. Germline values: CDR1 KGHSH, CDR2 LQKENI. Trimming pared 0 bases from V and 2 bases from J, leaving 10 bases between. As DNA, the CDR3 is TGTGCCAGCTCACCACCGGTACGGGGAAACACTGAAGCTTTCTTT. Translating gives CASSPPVRGNTEAFF.

The chain has TRBV5-1 and TRBJ1-3; the match to TRBD1 covers 9 bases. Germline CDR1 SGHRS, CDR2 YFSETQ. This CDR3 region has 15 residues. V lost 4 bases to trimming and J lost 3 bases; unmatched junction nucleotides: 5. The CDR3 region has the DNA TGCGCCAGCAGCGGGGACAGGGACTTTGGAAACACCATATATTTT. Translation: CASSGDRDFGNTIYF.

V is TRBV18 and J is TRBJ2-7, with TRBD1 matching over 8 bases. Germline V gene lookup returns CDR1 KGHSH and CDR2 LQKENI. V trimming: 3 bases; J trimming: 1 base; junction bases outside the gene matches: 5. CDR3 length: 15 residues. CDR3 sequence: CASSPRTGRSYEQYF. DNA of the CDR3: TGTGCCAGCTCACCGAGGACAGGGCGGTCCTACGAGCAGTACTTC.

The chain links TRBV2 to TRBJ2-7, with TRBD1 as a possible D gene (5 bases). V shed 7 bases and J shed 2 bases, with 9 bases lying between them. The germline V gene encodes CDR1 SNHLY and CDR2 FYNNEI. This CDR3 spans 12 amino acids. CDR3 region: CASKGPPYEQYF. DNA of the CDR3: TGTGCCAGCAAGGGGCCCCCCTACGAGCAGTACTTC.

This clone was seen only a few times. This chain joins TRBV6-5 and TRBJ1-6; 10 nucleotides agree with TRBD1. Germline assignment: CDR1 MNHEY and CDR2 SVGAGI. This CDR3 is built from 15 residues. With V trimmed by 2 bases and J by 7 bases, 2 bases remained unmatched. The CDR3 bases are TGTGCCAGCAGTTACGGGGACAGGGGCAATTCACCCCTCCACTTT. It encodes CASSYGDRGNSPLHF.

This chain uses TRBV12-5 with TRBJ2-1, with D perhaps matching TRBD1 (7 bases). CDR3 length equals 16 residues. V was trimmed by 5 bases and J by 6 bases, leaving 20 bases between them. Germline V gene data show CDR1 as LGHNT and CDR2 as FRNRAP. CDR3 sequence: CASGPPTGRMGNEQFF. In DNA, the CDR3 is TGTGCTAGTGGTCCCCCGACAGGGAGGATGGGCAATGAGCAGTTCTTC.

This clone came up once. The genes are TRBV6-5 and TRBJ2-1, with D hard to call. V lost 5 bases and J lost 5, with 13 bases in between. Germline-derived CDR1 and CDR2 are MNHEY and SVGAGI. The CDR3 totals 14 residues. The CDR3 is CASSPRTYNNEQFF. The DNA for the CDR3 is TGTGCCAGCAGTCCCCGGACGTACAACAATGAGCAGTTCTTC.

The chain joins TRBV19 to TRBJ1-5; D possibly corresponds to TRBD1 (5 bases). Germline V gives CDR1 LNHDA, CDR2 SQIVND (reference sequence). This CDR3 is built from 14 residues. Trimming removed 3 bases at V and 5 bases at J, with 11 bases between. CDR3 DNA sequence: TGTGCCAGTAGTATGGGGGTGGAGGATCAGCCCCAGCATTTT. It translates to CASSMGVEDQPQHF.

V usage is TRBV29-1 and J usage is TRBJ1-2; D is undetermined. CDR1 SQVTM and CDR2 ANQGSEA come from the germline V gene. Deletions cut 4 bases from V and 5 bases from J, with 8 bases between. This CDR3 is 11 amino acids long. The CDR3 DNA sequence: TGCAGCGTTGGTCCGGAATATGGCTACACCTTC. Translated, it gives CSVGPEYGYTF.

Only one count was recorded for this clone. The chain uses TRBV29-1 and TRBJ1-4; tentatively, D is TRBD1 (6 bases). The CDR3 is 14 residues long. Germline lookup yields CDR1 SQVTM and CDR2 ANQGSEA. V was pared by 5 bases and J by 4 bases, with 14 bases between. This CDR3 reads CSVLGGHFNEKLFF. CDR3 bases: TGCAGCGTTTTGGGGGGACACTTTAATGAAAAACTGTTTTTT.

This clone has at least ten counts. The chain combines TRBV7-6 with TRBJ1-6; TRBD1 agrees at 10 bases. The CDR3 is 13 amino acids. Germline assignment: CDR1 SGHVS and CDR2 FNYEAQ. V lost 8 bases and J lost 9; bases outside the gene matches: 4. The CDR3 here is CASGTGEGSPLHF. For the CDR3, the DNA is TGTGCCAGCGGGACAGGGGAGGGTTCACCCCTCCACTTT. Variable domain in full (rest from reference TRBV7-6 and TRBJ1-6): GAGVSQSPRYKVTKRGQDVALRCDPISGHVSLYWYRQALGQGPEFLTYFNYEAQQDKSGLPNDRFSAERPEGSISTLTIQRTEQRDSAMYRCASGTGEGSPLHFGNGTRLTVT.

This chain joins TRBV15 and TRBJ2-5; a possible D gene is TRBD1 (5 bases). The V end was cut by 1 base, the J end by 4 bases, with 16 bases between. The CDR3 runs to 16 residues. Per the germline V gene, CDR1 is LNHNV and CDR2 is YYDKDF (reference sequence). The CDR3 DNA reads as TGTGCCACCAGCAGAGTAGGGGCATTCCGAGGAGAGACCCAGTACTTC. As protein: CATSRVGAFRGETQYF.

The gene calls are TRBV6-1 and TRBJ1-2; a possible D gene is TRBD1 (5 bases). The germline CDR1 and CDR2 sequences are MNHNS and SASEGT. The CDR3 sequence is 15 residues long. V lost 1 base and J lost 8, with 17 bases in between. The CDR3 region is CASSEVGSGVEGYTF. In DNA form, the CDR3 reads TGTGCCAGCAGTGAAGTGGGCTCGGGGGTGGAAGGCTACACCTTC.

This clone appeared a few times. This chain joins TRBV7-8 and TRBJ1-4; maybe TRBD1 (5 bases). The V gene lost 6 bases and the J gene lost 7 bases, with 18 bases spanning the gap. Germline CDR1 SGHVS, CDR2 FQNEAQ. The CDR3 runs to 15 residues. CDR3 nucleotides: TGTGCCAGCAGTTCCGGGGGTTCGAGGCTTGAAAAACTGTTTTTT. Translating gives CASSSGGSRLEKLFF.

V usage is TRBV15 and J usage is TRBJ2-5; D gene uncertain. Germline V gene lookup returns CDR1 LNHNV and CDR2 YYDKDF (reference sequence). Trimming took 2 bases from V and 1 from J, leaving 8 bases between them. The CDR3 is made up of 14 amino acids. The CDR3 sequence is CATSRTTIQETQYF. The DNA of the CDR3 is TGTGCCACCAGCAGAACGACAATCCAAGAGACCCAGTACTTC.